This TCR beta chain was observed in a study of T cells in Graves' hyperthyroidism and ophthalmopathy (dated by TCRdb to about 2019). About the full investigation: Peripheral blood was sampled at the time of initial diagnosis, prior to any treatment. Thyroid tissue and blood T-cell repertoires from several Graves' hyperthyroidism patients were also compared in the study. A discovery cohort of 95 to 100 patients, approximately 45 with Graves' ophthalmopathy and 55 to 60 with stable Graves' hyperthyroidism, was used to find distinguishing TCR V-J signatures. Whether ophthalmopathy could be predicted prospectively was tested in an independent validation cohort made up of under 20 hyperthyroidism patients plus 17 patients who later progressed to ophthalmopathy. For training and testing, the 100 or so patients in the discovery cohort were randomly divided in a 7:3 ratio. After sampling, hyperthyroidism patients received methimazole starting at 30 mg daily, and ophthalmopathy patients received high-dose intravenous methylprednisolone. TCR Vbeta CDR3 sequencing of fewer than 150 peripheral blood samples (fewer than 45 ophthalmopathy, 75 to 85 hyperthyroidism and approximately 17 progressor patients) is reported in the paper.

Ophthalmopathy patients had moderately to severely active disease, Clinical Activity Score of at least 3, NOSPECS grade of at least 4, and duration under 3 months. Exclusion was applied to patients with uncontrolled infections, other autoimmune diseases, pregnancy or lactation. Diagnoses relied on clinical symptoms, serum thyroxine and TRAb, thyroid ultrasound and orbital computed tomography. PBMCs were isolated from approximately 10 ml of fresh peripheral blood by Ficoll-Paque density gradient centrifugation. Total RNA was extracted using Trizol reagent, and RNA quality was assessed on an Agilent 2100 Bioanalyzer. This clonotype has ten or more counts. No cognate antigen has been identified for it. Base qualities are missing; no much larger clone stands one base away. What the study reported, not specific to this receptor: Ophthalmopathy was separated from stable hyperthyroidism by a 13 V-J signature model, with just over 85% sensitivity and about 81% specificity obtained in cross-validation and 80%/75% obtained in testing. During validation, the model predicted progression to ophthalmopathy a median of around 6 months ahead of onset, with more than 55% sensitivity and 72.22% specificity. No statistical method was used to fix the sample size in advance, and group allocation was not hidden from the investigators. Most expanded thyroid clonotypes (frequency above 0.001) were also detected in blood, a finding suggesting that blood repertoires may reflect thyroid immune responses.

Amplification of TCR beta CDR3 regions was carried out from RNA transcripts. The first round of RT-PCR for the TCR CDR3 was performed with the HTBI primer set and the Qiagen OneStep RT-PCR kit. Libraries were constructed in a second round of multiplex PCR, after which size selection and purification were carried out. Paired-end sequencing of the libraries was performed with 100 bp reads on an Illumina HiSeq2000. For the original study's pipeline: Raw data were processed with SOAPnuke, discarding reads with adapters, uncalled bases, mean Phred below 15, or no exact constant-primer or identifier match. High-quality paired reads were merged using COPE v1.2.5, and each unique nucleotide sequence was defined as a clonotype. Clonotypes were aligned to IMGT TRBV, TRBD and TRBJ reference segments using MiTCR v1.1. The analysis included only V-J combinations with a frequency above 0.0001, which together covered more than 99% of the repertoires. A TCS score was defined as the ratio between F50 (clonal expansion) and ExV (chaos), using BLOSUM62-based TCRdist between CDR3 peptides within each V-J. Welch's t-statistics and random forest reduced 500 to 550 V-J features to 10 to 15, which were used in a naive Bayes classifier (R e1071). The public reads were run again by TCRdb, first through fastp at Q25 and then through MiXCR, and only productive beta chains were kept. Entries that share a CDR3 protein sequence are merged under the most common genes and DNA. The V and J calls were determined by TCRdb, not by the authors. Across this sample there are about 500,000 distinct CDR3 sequences, with roughly 15% seen only once. 15% to 20% of the sample lies in the top ten.

CDR1 and CDR2 are read off the germline V gene (reference sequence) as LGHDT and YNNKEL. The CDR3 holds 17 amino acids from the cysteine to the phenylalanine. Of the read, only the CDR3 DNA is kept; its 51 bases are in frame from base 1. Trimming leaves V shorter by 4 bases and J shorter by 5 bases, with the junction holding 13 bases beyond the gene matches. The TCR sequence derives from a woman younger than 30 with Graves' ophthalmopathy. Sample: blood. This sequence uses TRBV3-1 and TRBJ2-1; 8 of the junction bases match TRBD2. The nucleotide sequence reads TGTGCCAGCAGCCCTCTCGGCAGCGGGAGAATGAACAATGAGCAGTTCTTC. This codes for CASSPLGSGRMNNEQFF.